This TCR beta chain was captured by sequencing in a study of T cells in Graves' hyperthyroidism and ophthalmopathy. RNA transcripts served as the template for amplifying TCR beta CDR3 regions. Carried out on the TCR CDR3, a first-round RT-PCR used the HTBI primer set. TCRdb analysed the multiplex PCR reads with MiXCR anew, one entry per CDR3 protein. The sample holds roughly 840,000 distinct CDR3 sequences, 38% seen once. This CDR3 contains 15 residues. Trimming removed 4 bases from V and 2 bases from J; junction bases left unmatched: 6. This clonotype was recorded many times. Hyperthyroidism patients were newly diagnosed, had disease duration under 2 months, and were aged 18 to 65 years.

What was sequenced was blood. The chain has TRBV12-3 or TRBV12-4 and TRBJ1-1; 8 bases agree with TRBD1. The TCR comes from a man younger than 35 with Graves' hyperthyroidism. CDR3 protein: CASSSPGQGNTEAFF. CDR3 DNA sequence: TGTGCCAGCAGTTCTCCCGGACAGGGAAACACTGAAGCTTTCTTT.